The 30 T cell receptor beta chains listed next were all sequenced from one sample in a study of blood T cell repertoires in COVID-19. Clones were read by immunoSEQ multiplex PCR, and TCRdb kept only the in-frame ones, dropping some. The table lists around 470,000 clones, about nine tenths of them singletons. The sample comprised PBMCs or T cells enriched from blood (not recorded which). The source of these receptors is a man between 18 and 35 years old who had recovered from COVID-19.

This clone was seen just once. The V call is TRBV18, the J call TRBJ2-7; tentative D call: TRBD1 (6 bases). The CDR3 runs to 15 residues. Germline V gives CDR1 KGHSH, CDR2 LQKENI. V lost 3 bases to trimming and J lost 3 bases, with 15 bases between them. Written as DNA, the CDR3 is TGTGCCAGCTCACCGTCCCTCAGGGGAATCTACGAGCAGTACTTC. This sequence encodes CASSPSLRGIYEQYF.

This clone showed up just once. The chain joins TRBV9 to TRBJ1-2, with TRBD1 identical over 8 bases. The CDR3 contains 18 residues. The junction had 14 bases not matched to a gene; V was cut back by 0 bases and J by 4 bases. The germline CDR1 and CDR2 sequences are SGDLS and YYNGEE. The CDR3 sequence: CASSVAAGTGELVYGYTF. DNA of the CDR3: TGTGCCAGCAGCGTAGCTGCCGGGACAGGCGAATTAGTCTATGGCTACACCTTC.

The chain joins TRBV3-1 (or the pseudogene TRBV3-2) to TRBJ2-5, with D possibly being TRBD2 (5 bases). The CDR3 totals 15 residues. V was shortened by 6 bases and J by 4 bases, with 18 bases between the two germline ends. Germline V gene sequence: CDR1 LGHDT, CDR2 YNNKEL (reference sequence). CDR3 sequence: CASSRALGGTETQYF. As DNA, the CDR3 is TGTGCCAGCAGTCGCGCCCTCGGAGGCACAGAGACCCAGTACTTC.

The J gene is TRBJ2-1, the V gene TRBV5-1, with TRBD1 identical over 8 bases. Germline lookup yields CDR1 SGHRS and CDR2 YFSETQ. The CDR3 runs to 15 residues. V shed 4 bases and J 8 bases; nucleotides not matched to a gene: 11. This CDR3 reads CASSPDRGGIDEQFF. The CDR3 bases are TGCGCCAGCAGCCCCGACAGGGGTGGGATAGATGAGCAGTTCTTC. Using reference TRBV5-1 and TRBJ2-1 for the parts outside the CDR3, the full variable domain is KAGVTQTPRYLIKTRGQQVTLSCSPISGHRSVSWYQQTPGQGLQFLFEYFSETQRNKGNFPGRFSGRQFSNSRSEMNVSTLELGDSALYLCASSPDRGGIDEQFFGPGTRLTVL.

V and J are TRBV7-3 and TRBJ1-1; perhaps TRBD1 as D (6 bases). The germline gives CDR1 SGHTA, CDR2 FQGTGA. The CDR3 sequence is 13 residues long. Trimming pared 11 bases from V and 4 bases from J, leaving 17 bases between. The CDR3 reads CASSTGTGTEAFF. The CDR3 DNA follows: TGTGCCTCGTCGACAGGTACCGGCACTGAAGCTTTCTTT.

The J gene is TRBJ2-1, the V gene TRBV9, with 7 bases lining up with TRBD1. With V trimmed by 3 bases and J by 8 bases, 2 bases remained unmatched. CDR1 and CDR2 (germline): SGDLS, YYNGEE. The CDR3 loop spans 12 amino acids. The DNA of the CDR3 is TGTGCCAGCAGCGGACAGGGTTATGAGCAGTTCTTC. Its translation: CASSGQGYEQFF.

This clone was detected once. This sequence joins TRBV28 and TRBJ2-7; tentative D call: TRBD2 (6 bases). Germline loops: CDR1 MDHEN, CDR2 SYDVKM. The CDR3 runs to 15 residues. Trimming shortened V by 1 base and J by 2 bases, and 12 bases separated the two germline ends. DNA of the CDR3: TGTGCCAGCAGTTTATTGGGGAGGTTGCCCTACGAGCAGTACTTC. The encoded protein is CASSLLGRLPYEQYF.

CDR3 sequence (DNA): TGTGCCAGCAGTCTCGGGGGAGCGGGAGGTGAGACCCAGTACTTC. Translation: CASSLGGAGGETQYF. The chain carries TRBV28 and TRBJ2-5, with 9 nucleotides matching TRBD2. With V trimmed by 5 bases and J by 5 bases, 9 bases remained unmatched. This CDR3 spans 15 amino acids. Germline V gene lookup returns CDR1 MDHEN and CDR2 SYDVKM.

The V gene is TRBV19, the J gene TRBJ1-1; 10 positions match TRBD1. With 1 base clipped from V and 6 bases from J, the junction kept 8 bases outside the gene matches. Looked up from germline, CDR1 is LNHDA and CDR2 is SQIVND (reference sequence). The CDR3 contains 16 residues. CDR3 residues: CASSIVPGQGRSEAFF. The CDR3 DNA is TGTGCCAGTAGTATAGTCCCGGGACAGGGGCGATCTGAAGCTTTCTTT. Variable domain in full (rest from reference TRBV19 and TRBJ1-1): DGGITQSPKYLFRKEGQNVTLSCEQNLNHDAMYWYRQDPGQGLRLIYYSQIVNDFQKGDIAEGYSVSREKKESFPLTVTSAQKNPTAFYLCASSIVPGQGRSEAFFGQGTRLTVV.

This chain connects TRBV10-3 to TRBJ1-4; TRBD1 might be the D (6 bases). Germline assignment: CDR1 ENHRY and CDR2 SYGVKD. The CDR3 totals 15 residues. Trimming took 2 bases from V and 1 from J, leaving 8 bases between them. The CDR3 coding sequence is TGTGCCATCAGTGAGAGCAGGGGAACTAATGAAAAACTGTTTTTT. The encoded protein is CAISESRGTNEKLFF.

The chain is built from TRBV11-2 and TRBJ1-1; 8 bases agree with TRBD1. J lost 6 bases, V lost 5 bases, and 8 bases had no gene match. Germline CDR1 and CDR2: SGHAT and FQNNGV. CDR3 length: 14 residues. Written as DNA, the CDR3 is TGTGCCAGCAGCATCAGCAGGGGGCTCGCTGAAGCTTTCTTT. Protein sequence: CASSISRGLAEAFF.

The chain links TRBV10-3 to TRBJ1-1; the D gene is possibly TRBD1 (5 bases). CDR3 length: 14 amino acids. Germline V lookup: CDR1 ENHRY, CDR2 SYGVKD. The V and J ends lost 3 bases and 3 bases respectively, with 11 bases between them. This chain's CDR3 is CAISDKGLDTEAFF. CDR3 coding DNA: TGTGCCATCAGTGATAAGGGGCTGGACACTGAAGCTTTCTTT.

The V gene is TRBV21-1, the J gene TRBJ2-1; TRBD2 reflects the table's D call only, with no check against the DNA. TRBV21-1 is shown as a pseudogene. This CDR3 comprises 16 residues. The CDR3 loop reads CASSTTSSASYNEQFF. The CDR3 coding sequence is TGTGCCAGCAGCACAACTTCTAGCGCGTCCTACAATGAGCAGTTCTTC.

This clone was detected once. The rearrangement joins TRBV9 to TRBJ1-2; weak D call: TRBD1 (6 bases). The ends were cut back, 6 bases at V and 13 bases at J, with 19 bases in the middle. Germline values: CDR1 SGDLS, CDR2 YYNGEE. The CDR3 is made up of 12 amino acids. CDR3 residues: CASKDRTDPSTF. CDR3 in DNA: TGTGCCAGCAAAGACAGGACGGATCCCTCCACCTTC.

The V call is TRBV7-9, the J call TRBJ2-3, with D possibly being TRBD2 (7 bases). Germline V CDR1 and CDR2: SEHNR, FQNEAQ (reference sequence). Trimming pared 1 base from V and 2 bases from J, leaving 13 bases between. This CDR3 region has 16 residues. In nucleotides, the CDR3 is TGTGCCAGCAGCTTAGATCTGGGGGGGCACACAGATACGCAGTATTTT. This encodes CASSLDLGGHTDTQYF.

This chain uses TRBV27 with TRBJ1-5; D is perhaps TRBD1 (5 bases). Trimming pared 8 bases from V and 7 bases from J, leaving 24 bases between. Germline V CDR1 and CDR2: MNHEY, SMNVEV (reference sequence). CDR3 length: 16 residues. The CDR3 protein is CASSRVRGGPEQPQHF. The CDR3 DNA follows: TGTGCCAGCTCCAGGGTGCGGGGAGGACCGGAGCAGCCCCAGCATTTT.

The rearrangement links TRBV10-3 to TRBJ1-2; the match to TRBD1 covers 7 bases. The J segment lost 7 bases and the V segment lost 0 bases, leaving 17 bases of the junction unmatched. Germline CDR1 and CDR2: ENHRY and SYGVKD. The CDR3 spans 18 residues. CDR3 sequence (DNA): TGTGCCATCAGTGAGTCCCTTCGGCTGCAGGCAGGGGGTACTGGCTACACCTTC. Its translation: CAISESLRLQAGGTGYTF.

The V and J genes are TRBV9 and TRBJ1-5; TRBD1 matches 8 bases. Germline V gene lookup returns CDR1 SGDLS and CDR2 YYNGEE. The CDR3 has 15 amino acids. Unmatched junction bases numbered 7, after V lost 4 bases and J lost 4 bases. The CDR3 DNA follows: TGTGCCAGCAGCCCAGGACAGGGCTCAAATCAGCCCCAGCATTTT. This sequence encodes CASSPGQGSNQPQHF.

This chain joins TRBV19 and TRBJ1-1; the D gene is possibly TRBD1 (6 bases). From germline, CDR1 is LNHDA and CDR2 SQIVND (reference sequence). V lost 8 bases to trimming and J lost 1 base, with 11 bases between them. The CDR3 runs to 13 residues. The CDR3 DNA is TGTGCCAGTCATCCGGACAGGAACACTGAAGCTTTCTTT. It yields the protein CASHPDRNTEAFF. Based on the CDR3 plus reference TRBV19 and TRBJ1-1, the full variable domain is DGGITQSPKYLFRKEGQNVTLSCEQNLNHDAMYWYRQDPGQGLRLIYYSQIVNDFQKGDIAEGYSVSREKKESFPLTVTSAQKNPTAFYLCASHPDRNTEAFFGQGTRLTVV.

The chain couples TRBV20-1 to TRBJ2-7; no reliable D call. Germline V gives CDR1 DFQATT, CDR2 SNEGSKA (reference sequence). This CDR3 is built from 11 residues. V was clipped by 3 bases and J by 6 bases, with 9 bases between them. CDR3 sequence reads: CSASPLSEQYF. The CDR3 DNA is TGCAGTGCTAGTCCCCTCAGCGAGCAGTACTTC.

In the case of this clone: Other DNA sequences in this specimen translate into the identical CDR3. The chain combines TRBV6-1 with TRBJ1-5; D not certain. Trimming left V 3 bases short and J 2 bases short, with 5 bases between. CDR1 and CDR2 (germline): MNHNS, SASEGT. The CDR3 covers 13 residues. CDR3 residues: CASSDRGNQPQHF. DNA of the CDR3: TGTGCCAGCAGTGATCGGGGCAATCAGCCCCAGCATTTT.

The V call is TRBV19, the J call TRBJ1-5, with unresolved D. The CDR3 totals 15 residues. In germline, CDR1 is LNHDA, CDR2 SQIVND (reference sequence). The germline V and J ends were trimmed by 5 bases and 1 base, with 12 bases remaining between them. DNA for the CDR3: TGTGCCAGTAGTGCCGCCCCGGGGAGCAATCAGCCCCAGCATTTT. Protein: CASSAAPGSNQPQHF. Looking up the rest from reference TRBV19 and TRBJ1-5 gives the full variable domain: DGGITQSPKYLFRKEGQNVTLSCEQNLNHDAMYWYRQDPGQGLRLIYYSQIVNDFQKGDIAEGYSVSREKKESFPLTVTSAQKNPTAFYLCASSAAPGSNQPQHFGDGTRLSIL.

This clone was seen a few times. V usage is TRBV25-1 and J usage is TRBJ1-1; D is undetermined. V lost 7 bases to trimming and J lost 0 bases, with 3 bases between them. CDR3 length: 11 amino acids. Germline values: CDR1 MGHDK, CDR2 SYGVNS. CDR3 residues: CASIVNTEAFF. The CDR3, as DNA: TGTGCCAGCATCGTGAACACTGAAGCTTTCTTT.

V usage is TRBV9 and J usage is TRBJ2-6; TRBD2 matches at 7 bases. Looked up from germline, CDR1 is SGDLS and CDR2 is YYNGEE. V lost 4 bases and J lost 4; bases outside the gene matches: 8. This CDR3 comprises 16 residues. The CDR3 region is CASSPEEAGGANVLTF. The CDR3 DNA reads TGTGCCAGCAGCCCCGAAGAAGCGGGGGGGGCCAACGTCCTGACTTTC.

V gene TRBV19 combines with J gene TRBJ2-7, with a weak D call TRBD1 (5 bases). CDR3 length: 15 residues. The germline V and J ends were trimmed by 1 base and 0 bases, with 10 bases remaining between them. Germline CDR1 LNHDA, CDR2 SQIVND (reference sequence). CDR3 sequence (DNA): TGTGCCAGTAGTATAGTTTTGGGGCTCTCCTACGAGCAGTACTTC. This encodes CASSIVLGLSYEQYF.

This chain links TRBV12-5 with TRBJ2-1; 11 positions match TRBD2. CDR1 is LGHNT and CDR2 is FRNRAP in the germline V gene. The CDR3 extends over 15 amino acids. The ends lost 6 bases at V and 4 bases at J; junction bases unmatched: 5. DNA of the CDR3: TGTGCTAGTGGGAGGGGACTAGCGGTTTACAATGAGCAGTTCTTC. The encoded protein is CASGRGLAVYNEQFF.

This clone was picked up one time. The chain couples TRBV4-1 to TRBJ1-6; TRBD1 might be the D (5 bases). This CDR3 has 15 amino acids. CDR1 is MGHRA, CDR2 YSYEKL, per germline. Trimming shortened V by 4 bases and J by 9 bases, and 16 bases separated the two germline ends. The CDR3 loop reads CASSPLGGGISPLHF. The DNA of the CDR3 is TGCGCCAGCAGCCCTCTAGGCGGGGGGATTTCACCCCTCCACTTT.

The chain employs TRBV19 and TRBJ1-5; D gene ambiguous. The CDR3 length is 13 residues. Germline CDR1 reads LNHDA; CDR2 reads SQIVND (reference sequence). V lost 7 bases to trimming and J lost 3 bases, with 10 bases between them. This CDR3 reads CASNPSVNQPQHF. In nucleotides, the CDR3 is TGTGCCAGTAACCCCAGCGTCAATCAGCCCCAGCATTTT.

J is TRBJ2-7 and V is TRBV6-5, with D possibly being TRBD2 (5 bases). Trimming pared 8 bases from V and 3 bases from J, leaving 20 bases between. Germline V gene data show CDR1 as MNHEY and CDR2 as SVGAGI. The CDR3 runs 15 residues. This chain's CDR3 is CASGPPGKRNYEQYF. The DNA of the CDR3 is TGTGCCAGCGGACCCCCTGGGAAGCGGAACTACGAGCAGTACTTC.

The chain carries TRBV3-1 (or the pseudogene TRBV3-2) and TRBJ2-5; D possibly corresponds to TRBD1 (5 bases). The V end was cut by 1 base, the J end by 4 bases, with 16 bases between. CDR1 is LGHDT, CDR2 YNNKEL, per germline (reference sequence). This CDR3 comprises 16 residues. DNA of the CDR3: TGTGCCAGCAGCCAAGGTCGGTCGGCAGGGCGAGAGACCCAGTACTTC. Translating it yields CASSQGRSAGRETQYF.